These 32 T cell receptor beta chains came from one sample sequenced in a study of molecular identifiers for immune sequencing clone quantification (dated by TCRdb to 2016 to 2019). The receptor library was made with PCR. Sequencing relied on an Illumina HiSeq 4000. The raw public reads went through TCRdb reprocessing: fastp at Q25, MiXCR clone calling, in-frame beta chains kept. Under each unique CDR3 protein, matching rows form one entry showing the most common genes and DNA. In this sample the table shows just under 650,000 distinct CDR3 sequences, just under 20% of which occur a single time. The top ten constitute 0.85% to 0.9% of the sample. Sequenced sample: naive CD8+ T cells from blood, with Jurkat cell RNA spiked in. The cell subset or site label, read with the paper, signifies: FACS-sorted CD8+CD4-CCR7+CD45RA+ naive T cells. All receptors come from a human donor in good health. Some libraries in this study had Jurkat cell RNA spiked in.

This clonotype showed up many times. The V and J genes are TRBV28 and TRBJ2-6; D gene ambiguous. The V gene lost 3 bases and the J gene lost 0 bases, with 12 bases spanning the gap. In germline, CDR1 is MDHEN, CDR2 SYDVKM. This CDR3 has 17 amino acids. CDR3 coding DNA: TGTGCCAGCAGTTTTAGGGCTAGTTACTCTGGGGCCAACGTCCTGACTTTC. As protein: CASSFRASYSGANVLTF.

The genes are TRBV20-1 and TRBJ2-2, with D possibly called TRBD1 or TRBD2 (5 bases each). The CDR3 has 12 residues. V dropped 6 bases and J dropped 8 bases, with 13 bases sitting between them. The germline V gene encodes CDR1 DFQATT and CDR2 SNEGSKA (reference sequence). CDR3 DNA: TGCAGTGCCCACCGGGGCCTGGGGGAGCTGTTTTTT. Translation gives CSAHRGLGELFF.

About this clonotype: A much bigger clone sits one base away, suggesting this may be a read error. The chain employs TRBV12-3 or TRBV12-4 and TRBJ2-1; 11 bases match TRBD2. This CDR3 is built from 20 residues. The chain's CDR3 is CAGSLRLAGGRPYAYNEQFF. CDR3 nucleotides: TGTGCCGGCAGTTTACGGTTAGCGGGAGGGCGCCCGTACGCCTACAATGAGCAGTTCTTC.

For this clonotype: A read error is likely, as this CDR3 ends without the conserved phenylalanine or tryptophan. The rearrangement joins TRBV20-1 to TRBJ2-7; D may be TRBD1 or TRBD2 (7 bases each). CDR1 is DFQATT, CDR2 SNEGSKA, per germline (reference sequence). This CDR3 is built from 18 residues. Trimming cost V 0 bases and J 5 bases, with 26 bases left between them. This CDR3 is CSARDSPGGDLITHEQYL. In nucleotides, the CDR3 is TGCAGTGCTAGAGATTCTCCAGGGGGGGACCTAATAACGCACGAGCAGTACCTC.

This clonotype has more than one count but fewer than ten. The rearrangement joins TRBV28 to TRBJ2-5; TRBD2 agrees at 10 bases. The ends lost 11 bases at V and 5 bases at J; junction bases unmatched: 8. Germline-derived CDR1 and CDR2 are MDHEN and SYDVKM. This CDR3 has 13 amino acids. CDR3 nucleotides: TGTGCCGGCCTGAGTAGCGGGAGGGAGACCCAGTACTTC. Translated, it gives CAGLSSGRETQYF.

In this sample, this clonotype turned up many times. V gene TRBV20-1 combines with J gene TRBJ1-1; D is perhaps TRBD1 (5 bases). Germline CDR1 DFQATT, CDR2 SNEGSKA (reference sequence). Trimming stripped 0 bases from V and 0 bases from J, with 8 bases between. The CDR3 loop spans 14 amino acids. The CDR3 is CSAREGPLNTEAFF. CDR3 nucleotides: TGCAGTGCTAGAGAGGGGCCCCTGAACACTGAAGCTTTCTTT.

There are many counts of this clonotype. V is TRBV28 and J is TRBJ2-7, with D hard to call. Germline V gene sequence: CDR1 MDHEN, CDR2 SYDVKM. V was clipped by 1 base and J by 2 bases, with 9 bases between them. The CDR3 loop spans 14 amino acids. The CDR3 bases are TGTGCCAGCAGTTTATCTCACGGAGCCTACGAGCAGTACTTC. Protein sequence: CASSLSHGAYEQYF. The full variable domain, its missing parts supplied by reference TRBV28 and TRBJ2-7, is DVKVTQSSRYLVKRTGEKVFLECVQDMDHENMFWYRQDPGLGLRLIYFSYDVKMKEKGDIPEGYSVSREKKERFSLILESASTNQTSMYLCASSLSHGAYEQYFGPGTRLTVT.

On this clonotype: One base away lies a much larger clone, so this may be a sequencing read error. Here the CDR3 reads CTSSEGQSYGYTF. DNA for the CDR3: TGCACCAGCAGTGAGGGACAGTCCTATGGCTACACCTTC. The V and J genes are TRBV10-2 and TRBJ1-2; 7 nucleotides match TRBD1. The germline V gene encodes CDR1 WSHSY and CDR2 SAAADI. This CDR3 is 13 amino acids long.

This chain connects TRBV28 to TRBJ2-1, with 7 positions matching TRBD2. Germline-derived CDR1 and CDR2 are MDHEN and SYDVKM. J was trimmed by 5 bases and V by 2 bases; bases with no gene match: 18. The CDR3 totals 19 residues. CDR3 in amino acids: CASSLGGRAGSLPHNEQFF. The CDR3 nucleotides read TGTGCCAGCAGTTTAGGGGGGAGGGCCGGTTCTCTGCCCCACAATGAGCAGTTCTTC.

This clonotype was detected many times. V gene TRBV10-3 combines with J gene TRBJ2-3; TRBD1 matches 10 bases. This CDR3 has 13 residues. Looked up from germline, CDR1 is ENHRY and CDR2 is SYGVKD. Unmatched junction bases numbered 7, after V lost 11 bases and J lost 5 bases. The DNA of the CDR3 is TGTGCCTCTGGACAGGGGGAGGGAGATACGCAGTATTTT. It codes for CASGQGEGDTQYF.

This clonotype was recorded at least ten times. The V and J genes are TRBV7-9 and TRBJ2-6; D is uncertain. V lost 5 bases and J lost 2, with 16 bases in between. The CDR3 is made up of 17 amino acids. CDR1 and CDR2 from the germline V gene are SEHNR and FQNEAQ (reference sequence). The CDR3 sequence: CASSPPQASTGANVLTF. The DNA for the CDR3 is TGTGCCAGCAGCCCCCCCCAGGCATCCACTGGGGCCAACGTCCTGACTTTC.

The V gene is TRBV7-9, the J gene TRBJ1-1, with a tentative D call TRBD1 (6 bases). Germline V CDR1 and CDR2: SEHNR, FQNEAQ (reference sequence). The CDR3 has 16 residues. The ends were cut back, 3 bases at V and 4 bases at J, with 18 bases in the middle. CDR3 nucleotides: TGTGCCAGCAGCTTCACGAGGACAGACAAACCCACTGAAGCTTTCTTT. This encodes CASSFTRTDKPTEAFF.

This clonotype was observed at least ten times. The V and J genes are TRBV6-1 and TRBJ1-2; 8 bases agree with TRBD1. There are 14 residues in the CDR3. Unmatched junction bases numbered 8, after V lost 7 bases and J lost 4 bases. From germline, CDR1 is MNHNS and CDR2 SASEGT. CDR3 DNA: TGTGCCAGCAACCGACAGGGGCTGGGCTATGGCTACACCTTC. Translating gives CASNRQGLGYGYTF.

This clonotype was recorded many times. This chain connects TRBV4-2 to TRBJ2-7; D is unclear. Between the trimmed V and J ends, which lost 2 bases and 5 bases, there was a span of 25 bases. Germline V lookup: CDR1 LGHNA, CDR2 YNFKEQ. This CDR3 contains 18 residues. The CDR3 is CASSQLPKSGRIGHEQYF. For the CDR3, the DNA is TGTGCCAGCAGCCAACTGCCCAAGTCAGGCAGAATCGGGCACGAGCAGTACTTC.

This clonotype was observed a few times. The CDR3: CASSIPIVYNEQFF. The DNA of the CDR3 is TGTGCCAGTAGTATCCCCATCGTCTACAATGAGCAGTTCTTC. The genes are TRBV19 and TRBJ2-1; no firm D call. V lost 3 bases to trimming and J lost 3 bases, with 9 bases between them. The CDR3 is 14 amino acids. Per the germline V gene, CDR1 is LNHDA and CDR2 is SQIVND (reference sequence).

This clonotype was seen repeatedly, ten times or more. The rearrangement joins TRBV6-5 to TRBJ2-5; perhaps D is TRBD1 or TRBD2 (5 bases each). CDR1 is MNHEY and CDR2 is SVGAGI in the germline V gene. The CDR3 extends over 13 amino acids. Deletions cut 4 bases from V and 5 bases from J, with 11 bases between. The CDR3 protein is CASSFPGRETQYF. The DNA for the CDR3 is TGTGCCAGCAGTTTCCCGGGACGCGAGACCCAGTACTTC.

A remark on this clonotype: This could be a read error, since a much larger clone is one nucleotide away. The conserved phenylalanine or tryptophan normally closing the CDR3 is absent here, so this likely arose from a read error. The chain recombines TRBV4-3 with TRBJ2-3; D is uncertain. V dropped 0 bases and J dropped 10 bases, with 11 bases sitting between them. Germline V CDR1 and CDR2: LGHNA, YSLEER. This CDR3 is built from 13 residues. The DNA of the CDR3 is TGCGCCAGCAGCCAAGATTTCTTGTTGGCGCAGTATCTT. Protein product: CASSQDFLLAQYL.

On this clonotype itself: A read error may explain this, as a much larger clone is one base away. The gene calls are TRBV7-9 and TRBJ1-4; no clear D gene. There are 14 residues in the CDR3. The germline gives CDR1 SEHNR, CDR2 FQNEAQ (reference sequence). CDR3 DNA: TGTGCCAGCAGCCCCACCTCGGGCGAGGAAAGACTGTTTTTT. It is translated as CASSPTSGEERLFF.

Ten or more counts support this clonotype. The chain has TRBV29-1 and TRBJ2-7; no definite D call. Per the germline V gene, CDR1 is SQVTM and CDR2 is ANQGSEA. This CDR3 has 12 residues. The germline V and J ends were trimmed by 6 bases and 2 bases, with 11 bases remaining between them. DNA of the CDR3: TGCAGCGTCGAACGCGGAGCCTACGAGCAGTACTTC. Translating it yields CSVERGAYEQYF.

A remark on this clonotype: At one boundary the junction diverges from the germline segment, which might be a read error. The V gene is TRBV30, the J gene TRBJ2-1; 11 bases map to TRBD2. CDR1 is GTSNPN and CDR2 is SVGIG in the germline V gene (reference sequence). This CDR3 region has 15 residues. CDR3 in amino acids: CARSPGTSGSNEQFF. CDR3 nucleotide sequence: TGTGCCCGGAGCCCCGGGACTAGCGGATCCAATGAGCAGTTCTTC.

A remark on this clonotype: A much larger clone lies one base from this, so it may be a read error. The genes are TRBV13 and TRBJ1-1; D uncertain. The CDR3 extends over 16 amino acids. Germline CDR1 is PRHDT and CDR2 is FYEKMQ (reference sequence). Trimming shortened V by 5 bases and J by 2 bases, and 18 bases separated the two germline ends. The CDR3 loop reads CASSPLRMSGNTEAFF. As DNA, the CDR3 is TGTGCCAGCAGCCCCCTACGGATGTCGGGTAACACTGAAGCTTTCTTT.

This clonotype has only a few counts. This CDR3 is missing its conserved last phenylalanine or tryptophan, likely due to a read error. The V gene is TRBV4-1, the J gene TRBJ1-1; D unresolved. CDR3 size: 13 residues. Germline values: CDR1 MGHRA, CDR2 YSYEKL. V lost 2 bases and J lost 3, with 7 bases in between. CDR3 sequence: CASSQSRDTEAFY. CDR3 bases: TGCGCCAGCAGCCAAAGCCGGGACACTGAAGCTTTCTAT.

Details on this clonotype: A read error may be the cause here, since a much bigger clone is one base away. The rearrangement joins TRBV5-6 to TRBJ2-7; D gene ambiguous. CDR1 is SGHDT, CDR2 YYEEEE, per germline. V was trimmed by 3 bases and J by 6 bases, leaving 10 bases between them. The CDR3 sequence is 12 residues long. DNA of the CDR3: TGTGCCAGCAGCTCGACCCTATCCGAGCAGTACTTC. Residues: CASSSTLSEQYF.

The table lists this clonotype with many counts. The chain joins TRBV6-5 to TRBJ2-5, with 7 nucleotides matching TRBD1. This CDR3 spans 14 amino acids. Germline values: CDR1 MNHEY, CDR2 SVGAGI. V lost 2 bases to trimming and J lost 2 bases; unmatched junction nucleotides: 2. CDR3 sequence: CASSYVRGQETQYF. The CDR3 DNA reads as TGTGCCAGCAGTTACGTCAGGGGGCAAGAGACCCAGTACTTC.

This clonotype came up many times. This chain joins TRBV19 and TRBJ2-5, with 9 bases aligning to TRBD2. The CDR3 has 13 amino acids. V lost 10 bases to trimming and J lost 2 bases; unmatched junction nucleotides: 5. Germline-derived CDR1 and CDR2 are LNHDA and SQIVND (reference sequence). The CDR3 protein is CATKREEQETQYF. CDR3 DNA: TGTGCCACGAAGCGGGAGGAACAAGAGACCCAGTACTTC.

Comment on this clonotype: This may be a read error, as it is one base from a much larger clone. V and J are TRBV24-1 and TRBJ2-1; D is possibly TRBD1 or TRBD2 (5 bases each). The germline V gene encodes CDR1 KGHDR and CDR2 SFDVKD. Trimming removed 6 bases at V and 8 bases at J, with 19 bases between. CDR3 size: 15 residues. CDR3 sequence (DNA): TGTGCCACCAGTCCAGGTGGGGGACCCAACGATGAGCAGTTCTTC. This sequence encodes CATSPGGGPNDEQFF.

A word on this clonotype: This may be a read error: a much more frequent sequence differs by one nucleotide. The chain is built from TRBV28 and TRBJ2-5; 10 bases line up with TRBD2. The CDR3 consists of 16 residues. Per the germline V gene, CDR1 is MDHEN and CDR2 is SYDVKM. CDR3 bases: TGTGCCGGCAGTTTCGGGACTAGCGCGTACCAAGAGACCCAGTACTTC. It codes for CAGSFGTSAYQETQYF.

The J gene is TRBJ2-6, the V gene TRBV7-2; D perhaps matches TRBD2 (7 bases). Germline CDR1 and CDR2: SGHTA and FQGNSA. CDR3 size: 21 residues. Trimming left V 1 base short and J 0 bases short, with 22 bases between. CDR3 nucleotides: TGTGCCAGCAGCTTAGTGGGGGGGGCCGGGCCCCTTCCCTCTGGGGCCAACGTCCTGACTTTC. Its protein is CASSLVGGAGPLPSGANVLTF.

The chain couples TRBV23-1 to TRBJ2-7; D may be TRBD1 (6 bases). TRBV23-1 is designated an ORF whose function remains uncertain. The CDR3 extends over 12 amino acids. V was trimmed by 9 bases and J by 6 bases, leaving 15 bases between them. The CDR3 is CASTSGDCEQYF. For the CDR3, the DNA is TGCGCCAGTACCTCAGGGGATTGCGAGCAGTACTTC.

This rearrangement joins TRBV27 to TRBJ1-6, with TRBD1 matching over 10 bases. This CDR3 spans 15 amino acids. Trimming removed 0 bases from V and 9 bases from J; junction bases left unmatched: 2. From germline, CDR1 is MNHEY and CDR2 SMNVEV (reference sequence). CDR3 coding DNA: TGTGCCAGCAGTTTATCTGGGACAGGGGTTTCACCCCTCCACTTT. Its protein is CASSLSGTGVSPLHF.

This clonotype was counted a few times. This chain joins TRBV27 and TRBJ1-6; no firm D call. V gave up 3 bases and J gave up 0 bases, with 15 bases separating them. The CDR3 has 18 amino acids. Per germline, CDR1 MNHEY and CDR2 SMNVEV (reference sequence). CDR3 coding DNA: TGTGCCAGCAGTTTGAGCCCCCTCGGAAGCTCCTATAATTCACCCCTCCACTTT. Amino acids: CASSLSPLGSSYNSPLHF.

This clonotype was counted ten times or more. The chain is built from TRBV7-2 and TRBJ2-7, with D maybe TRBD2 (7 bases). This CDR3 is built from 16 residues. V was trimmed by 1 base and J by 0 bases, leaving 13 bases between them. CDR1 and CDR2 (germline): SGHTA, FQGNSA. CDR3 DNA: TGTGCCAGCAGCTTAGTCCTAGCGGACAGCTCCTACGAGCAGTACTTC. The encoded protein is CASSLVLADSSYEQYF.